The T cell receptor (beta chain) under discussion was sequenced for a study of cytomegalovirus exposure and HLA in healthy donors. Primers for the PCR totalled 60 Vbeta and 13 Jbeta. The data were produced by immunoSEQ multiplex PCR, yet TCRdb's version contains in-frame clones alone and is incomplete. The data hold about 240,000 clones, with approximately 81% observed a single time. CDR1 and CDR2 from the germline V gene are PRHDT and FYEKMQ (reference sequence). The CDR3 is 16 residues long. V was clipped by 2 bases and J by 4 bases, with 15 bases between them. The sample taken for sequencing was PBMCs. J is TRBJ1-5 and V is TRBV13; weak D call: TRBD1 (6 bases). The clonotype originates from a woman aged 55-69 years in good health and CMV-seropositive. CDR3 DNA sequence: TGTGCCAGCAGCTTATCCGCAGGGGCCTTGAATCAGCCCCAGCATTTT. It is translated as CASSLSAGALNQPQHF.